Below are 30 T cell receptor beta chains sequenced from a single sample in a study of CD8+ T cells in alopecia areata. TCR sequencing used cDNA made by reverse transcription of extracted RNA. Only in-frame clones appear in the TCRdb table, and some are missing; sequencing was by immunoSEQ multiplex PCR. Among approximately 140,000 clones listed, roughly 48% were seen once. The sample taken for sequencing was CD4+ T cells sorted from blood. The receptor set was obtained from a human donor with alopecia areata.

This clone has a handful of counts. The gene calls are TRBV29-1 and TRBJ2-7; 8 positions agree with TRBD2. This CDR3 comprises 13 residues. The germline V gene has CDR1 SQVTM and CDR2 ANQGSEA. Trimming took 4 bases from V and 3 from J; bases not matched to a gene: 5. The CDR3 nucleotides read TGCAGCGTTGGCGGGGGGCGAAACTACGAGCAGTACTTC. The encoded protein is CSVGGGRNYEQYF.

The V and J genes are TRBV9 and TRBJ2-2, with 14 bases identical to TRBD2. J was trimmed by 7 bases and V by 3 bases; bases with no gene match: 2. Germline CDR1 SGDLS, CDR2 YYNGEE. This CDR3 spans 15 amino acids. The CDR3 is CASSETSGRVGELFF. Here the CDR3 DNA reads TGTGCCAGCAGCGAGACTAGCGGGAGGGTCGGGGAGCTGTTTTTT.

This clone showed up just once. The rearrangement uses TRBV11-3 and TRBJ2-1; no reliable D call. The CDR3 is made up of 12 amino acids. Between the trimmed V and J ends, which lost 5 bases and 9 bases, there was a span of 11 bases. CDR1 and CDR2 from the germline V gene are SGHNT and YENEEA. Here the CDR3 reads CASSPSGVEQFF. The CDR3 DNA is TGTGCCAGCAGCCCCTCGGGTGTTGAGCAGTTCTTC.

This chain joins TRBV7-9 and TRBJ1-2; D perhaps matches TRBD1 (5 bases). Between the trimmed V and J ends, which lost 4 bases and 3 bases, there was a span of 18 bases. The CDR3 consists of 16 residues. Germline V lookup: CDR1 SEHNR, CDR2 FQNEAQ (reference sequence). The CDR3, as DNA: TGTGCCAGCAGCTGGGACGGACAATTCCAGTACTATGGCTACACCTTC. Protein product: CASSWDGQFQYYGYTF. The whole variable domain, filled in from reference TRBV7-9 and TRBJ1-2, reads DTGVSQNPRHKITKRGQNVTFRCDPISEHNRLYWYRQTLGQGPEFLTYFQNEAQLEKSRLLSDRFSAERPKGSFSTLEIQRTEQGDSAMYLCASSWDGQFQYYGYTFGSGTRLTVV.

This clone was detected a few times. The same CDR3 can be traced to other DNA sequences in this sample. DNA for the CDR3: TGCAGTGCTAGAGTCGGTGAGACCCAGTACTTC. Amino acid sequence: CSARVGETQYF. This chain uses TRBV20-1 with TRBJ2-5; D unresolved. CDR1 and CDR2 from the germline V gene are DFQATT and SNEGSKA (reference sequence). The CDR3 totals 11 residues. The V gene lost 1 base and the J gene lost 5 bases, with 5 bases spanning the gap.

The chain employs TRBV7-9 and TRBJ2-4; D is unresolved. Trimming stripped 5 bases from V and 7 bases from J, with 18 bases between. CDR3 length: 15 amino acids. Germline CDR1 reads SEHNR; CDR2 reads FQNEAQ (reference sequence). The CDR3 nucleotides read TGTGCCAGCAGCCCCCCAGGCATGGGTGGTAACATTCAGTACTTC. Translating gives CASSPPGMGGNIQYF.

The chain has TRBV9 and TRBJ1-2, with 9 bases that match TRBD1. This CDR3 has 15 amino acids. Germline-derived CDR1 and CDR2 are SGDLS and YYNGEE. V shed 4 bases and J 2 bases; nucleotides not matched to a gene: 6. The CDR3 region is CASSPRDRANYGYTF. DNA of the CDR3: TGTGCCAGCAGCCCTCGGGACAGGGCCAACTATGGCTACACCTTC.

The genes are TRBV18 and TRBJ1-1, with TRBD1 identical over 7 bases. The CDR3 is 15 amino acids. The germline V gene has CDR1 KGHSH and CDR2 LQKENI. Trimming cost V 2 bases and J 1 base; bases outside gene matches: 4. The CDR3 nucleotides are TGTGCCAGCTCACCAATACAGGGGACGAACACTGAAGCTTTCTTT. Its translation: CASSPIQGTNTEAFF. The variable domain in full, completed from reference TRBV18 and TRBJ1-1, reads NAGVMQNPRHLVRRRGQEARLRCSPMKGHSHVYWYRQLPEEGLKFMVYLQKENIIDESGMPKERFSAEFPKEGPSILRIQQVVRGDSAAYFCASSPIQGTNTEAFFGQGTRLTVV.

The CDR3 DNA sequence: TGTGCCAGCAGCTTAGGCCTCCACGCAGAAGGGAAGGCAGACGAGCAGTACTTC. This encodes CASSLGLHAEGKADEQYF. V gene TRBV7-9 combines with J gene TRBJ2-7; D call uncertain. Trimming left V 1 base short and J 5 bases short, with 24 bases between. Per germline, CDR1 SEHNR and CDR2 FQNEAQ (reference sequence). The CDR3 contains 18 residues.

This clone has only a few counts. The chain couples TRBV11-3 to TRBJ1-1; 7 nucleotides line up with TRBD1. The germline gives CDR1 SGHNT, CDR2 YENEEA. This CDR3 region has 15 residues. V shed 4 bases and J 2 bases; nucleotides not matched to a gene: 7. As DNA, the CDR3 is TGTGCCAGCAGCTCATCGACAGGGAGTAACACTGAAGCTTTCTTT. It yields the protein CASSSSTGSNTEAFF.

CDR3 bases: TGTGCCAGCAGCGTAGGGGACAGGGCTAACTATGGCTACACCTTC. It specifies CASSVGDRANYGYTF. This chain uses TRBV9 with TRBJ1-2; 9 bases match TRBD1. Trimming at V came to 0 bases and at J to 0 bases, leaving 0 bases not matched to a gene. The CDR3 runs 15 residues. Germline lookup yields CDR1 SGDLS and CDR2 YYNGEE.

This CDR3 is CASSEPKETQYF. CDR3 DNA: TGCGCCAGCAGCGAACCAAAAGAGACCCAGTACTTC. The chain has TRBV5-1 and TRBJ2-5; D uncertain. V lost 4 bases, J lost 3 bases, and 7 bases lay in between. Germline lookup yields CDR1 SGHRS and CDR2 YFSETQ. The CDR3 covers 12 residues. Variable domain in full (rest from reference TRBV5-1 and TRBJ2-5): KAGVTQTPRYLIKTRGQQVTLSCSPISGHRSVSWYQQTPGQGLQFLFEYFSETQRNKGNFPGRFSGRQFSNSRSEMNVSTLELGDSALYLCASSEPKETQYFGPGTRLLVL.

This clone has more than one count but fewer than ten. This chain joins TRBV29-1 and TRBJ2-7; no clear D. The V and J ends lost 4 bases and 4 bases respectively, with 8 bases between them. The CDR3 totals 11 residues. Germline loops: CDR1 SQVTM, CDR2 ANQGSEA. The CDR3 sequence is CSVVYGYEQYF. CDR3 coding DNA: TGCAGCGTTGTTTACGGTTACGAGCAGTACTTC.

The chain employs TRBV4-2 and TRBJ2-2; D unclear. Germline V CDR1 and CDR2: LGHNA, YNFKEQ. The CDR3 extends over 14 amino acids. Trimming removed 0 bases at V and 5 bases at J, with 7 bases between. Here the CDR3 DNA reads TGTGCCAGCAGCCAAGAGGGTGATACCGGGGAGCTGTTTTTT. Translated: CASSQEGDTGELFF.

In this sample, this clone turned up once. In DNA form, the CDR3 reads TGTGCCAGCAGTTTGGGACAGGCTGGAGAGACCCAGTACTTC. It codes for CASSLGQAGETQYF. The gene calls are TRBV27 and TRBJ2-5; 8 bases are shared with TRBD1. Losses at the gene ends were 3 bases for V and 4 bases for J; bases not matched to a gene: 4. The CDR3 runs 14 residues. Germline CDR1 reads MNHEY; CDR2 reads SMNVEV (reference sequence).

V and J are TRBV7-3 and TRBJ2-7; TRBD1 might be the D (5 bases). The CDR3 runs to 13 residues. Looked up from germline, CDR1 is SGHTA and CDR2 is FQGTGA. Trimming took 5 bases from V and 2 from J, leaving 10 bases between them. The CDR3 DNA sequence: TGTGCCAGCAGCCCCGCAGGGACCTACGAGCAGTACTTC. It specifies CASSPAGTYEQYF.

This clone was seen more than once but under ten times. The chain has TRBV28 and TRBJ2-4; 7 bases map to TRBD2. CDR1 MDHEN and CDR2 SYDVKM come from the germline V gene. CDR3 length: 19 amino acids. With V trimmed by 6 bases and J by 1 base, 18 bases remained unmatched. CDR3 protein: CASSLSRTRFVRAKNIQYF. Written as DNA, the CDR3 is TGTGCCAGCAGCCTGTCGAGGACTAGATTCGTTAGGGCCAAAAACATTCAGTACTTC.

This clone has only a few counts. The V call is TRBV7-9, the J call TRBJ1-1; D is perhaps TRBD1 (5 bases). Germline V lookup: CDR1 SEHNR, CDR2 FQNEAQ (reference sequence). CDR3 length: 14 amino acids. V was pared by 5 bases and J by 0 bases, with 10 bases between. DNA for the CDR3: TGTGCCAGCAGCACCAGGGTAATGAACACTGAAGCTTTCTTT. It encodes CASSTRVMNTEAFF. Full variable domain (outside the CDR3, taken from reference TRBV7-9 and TRBJ1-1): DTGVSQNPRHKITKRGQNVTFRCDPISEHNRLYWYRQTLGQGPEFLTYFQNEAQLEKSRLLSDRFSAERPKGSFSTLEIQRTEQGDSAMYLCASSTRVMNTEAFFGQGTRLTVV.

The chain employs TRBV6-5 and TRBJ1-1; 8 bases line up with TRBD1. J gave up 6 bases and V 6 bases, and 12 bases lay outside the gene matches. This CDR3 spans 15 amino acids. Germline V CDR1 and CDR2: MNHEY, SVGAGI. CDR3 in amino acids: CASSRPTGVFSEAFF. The CDR3 region has the DNA TGTGCCAGCAGCCGCCCGACAGGGGTATTCTCTGAAGCTTTCTTT.

Only one count was recorded for this clone. The rearrangement uses TRBV4-2 and TRBJ1-1, with D uncertain. Germline CDR1 LGHNA, CDR2 YNFKEQ. Between the trimmed V and J ends, which lost 0 bases and 0 bases, there was a span of 11 bases. The CDR3 consists of 16 residues. In DNA form, the CDR3 reads TGTGCCAGCAGCCAAGATCAGGCAGCCATGAACACTGAAGCTTTCTTT. Its translation: CASSQDQAAMNTEAFF.

The rearrangement links TRBV29-1 to TRBJ2-5, with 14 positions matching TRBD2. V gave up 6 bases and J gave up 4 bases; unmatched junction bases: 10. CDR3 size: 16 residues. CDR1 SQVTM and CDR2 ANQGSEA come from the germline V gene. The CDR3 reads CSVTGGGLAGGETQYF. The CDR3 DNA is TGCAGCGTCACGGGGGGTGGACTAGCGGGAGGAGAGACCCAGTACTTC. Complete variable domain (other parts from reference TRBV29-1 and TRBJ2-5): SAVISQKPSRDICQRGTSLTIQCQVDSQVTMMFWYRQQPGQSLTLIATANQGSEATYESGFVIDKFPISRPNLTFSTLTVSNMSPEDSSIYLCSVTGGGLAGGETQYFGPGTRLLVL.

Here the CDR3 DNA reads TGCAGCGTTGAAGATTCGGGTCGACAGGTCACCTTGAACACTGAAGCTTTCTTT. This sequence encodes CSVEDSGRQVTLNTEAFF. The rearrangement uses TRBV29-1 and TRBJ1-1, with D possibly matching TRBD1 (6 bases). Per germline, CDR1 SQVTM and CDR2 ANQGSEA. The germline V and J ends were trimmed by 0 bases and 0 bases, with 20 bases remaining between them. The CDR3 sequence is 18 residues long.

The chain joins TRBV29-1 to TRBJ2-7; TRBD1 matches 9 bases. From germline, CDR1 is SQVTM and CDR2 ANQGSEA. The CDR3 loop spans 12 amino acids. Unmatched junction bases numbered 6, after V lost 7 bases and J lost 5 bases. CDR3 sequence (DNA): TGCAGCGCCGGGCGGACAGGGGACGAGCAGTACTTC. Protein: CSAGRTGDEQYF.

The chain joins TRBV7-9 to TRBJ2-3; no clear D. With 5 bases removed from V and 1 base from J, the gap between germline ends came to 16 bases. Germline assignment: CDR1 SEHNR and CDR2 FQNEAQ (reference sequence). The CDR3 is made up of 16 amino acids. DNA for the CDR3: TGTGCCAGCAGCCAATGGCGATCTCAACGCACAGATACGCAGTATTTT. Translated, it gives CASSQWRSQRTDTQYF. The variable domain in full, completed from reference TRBV7-9 and TRBJ2-3, reads DTGVSQNPRHKITKRGQNVTFRCDPISEHNRLYWYRQTLGQGPEFLTYFQNEAQLEKSRLLSDRFSAERPKGSFSTLEIQRTEQGDSAMYLCASSQWRSQRTDTQYFGPGTRLTVL.

V and J are TRBV5-1 and TRBJ2-1; D might be TRBD1 (6 bases). Germline V CDR1 and CDR2: SGHRS, YFSETQ. The CDR3 runs to 16 residues. Trimming stripped 3 bases from V and 0 bases from J, with 13 bases between. The CDR3, as DNA: TGCGCCAGCAGCTACAGACAGGTGCTCTCCTACAATGAGCAGTTCTTC. Encoded protein: CASSYRQVLSYNEQFF.

The gene calls are TRBV11-3 and TRBJ2-3, with D possibly matching TRBD1 (6 bases). This CDR3 spans 15 amino acids. Germline V gives CDR1 SGHNT, CDR2 YENEEA. The V and J ends lost 2 bases and 5 bases respectively, with 14 bases between them. CDR3 amino acids: CASSLMGARGDTQYF. DNA of the CDR3: TGTGCCAGCAGCTTAATGGGGGCGAGGGGAGATACGCAGTATTTT.

The chain recombines TRBV20-1 with TRBJ1-5, with no clear D. CDR3 length equals 11 residues. Germline assignment: CDR1 DFQATT and CDR2 SNEGSKA (reference sequence). With 5 bases removed from V and 5 bases from J, the gap between germline ends came to 7 bases. The DNA of the CDR3 is TGCAGTGCTCAGAGGGATCAGCCCCAGCATTTT. This sequence encodes CSAQRDQPQHF.

V usage is TRBV2 and J usage is TRBJ2-7; D call uncertain. Germline V lookup: CDR1 SNHLY, CDR2 FYNNEI. This CDR3 contains 12 residues. V lost 8 bases and J 0 bases, leaving 8 bases between the germline ends. The DNA of the CDR3 is TGTGCCAGCCATGGATCCTCCTACGAGCAGTACTTC. Its translation: CASHGSSYEQYF.

This sequence joins TRBV29-1 and TRBJ2-1, with D maybe TRBD1 (6 bases). Germline values: CDR1 SQVTM, CDR2 ANQGSEA. V lost 4 bases to trimming and J lost 0 bases, with 19 bases between them. The CDR3 is made up of 17 amino acids. This chain's CDR3 is CSVAGGEIGGSYNEQFF. The CDR3 DNA sequence: TGCAGCGTTGCAGGAGGAGAGATAGGGGGCTCCTACAATGAGCAGTTCTTC.

This chain uses TRBV7-3 with TRBJ2-3; D uncertain. V was clipped by 5 bases and J by 3 bases, with 12 bases between them. The CDR3 extends over 14 amino acids. Per germline, CDR1 SGHTA and CDR2 FQGTGA. The CDR3 sequence is CASSPGPNTDTQYF. The DNA of the CDR3 is TGTGCCAGCAGCCCCGGACCAAATACAGATACGCAGTATTTT.